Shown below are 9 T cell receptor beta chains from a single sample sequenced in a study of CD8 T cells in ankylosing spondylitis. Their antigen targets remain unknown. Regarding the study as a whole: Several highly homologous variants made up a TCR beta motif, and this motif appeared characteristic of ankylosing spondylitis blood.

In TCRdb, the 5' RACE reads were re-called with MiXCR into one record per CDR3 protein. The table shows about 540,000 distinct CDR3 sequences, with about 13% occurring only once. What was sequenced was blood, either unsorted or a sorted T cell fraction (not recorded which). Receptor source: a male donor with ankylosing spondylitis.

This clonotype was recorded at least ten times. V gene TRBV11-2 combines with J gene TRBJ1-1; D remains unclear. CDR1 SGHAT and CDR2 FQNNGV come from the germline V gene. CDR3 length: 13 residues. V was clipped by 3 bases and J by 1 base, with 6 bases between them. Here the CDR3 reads CASSFRPNTEAFF. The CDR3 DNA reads TGTGCCAGCAGCTTCAGACCGAACACTGAAGCTTTCTTT.

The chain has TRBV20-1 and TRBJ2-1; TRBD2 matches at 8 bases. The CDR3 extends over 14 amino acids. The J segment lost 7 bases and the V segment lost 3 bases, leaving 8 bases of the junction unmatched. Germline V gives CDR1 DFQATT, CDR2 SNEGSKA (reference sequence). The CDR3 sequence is CSASGRAGRNEQFF. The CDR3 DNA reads TGCAGTGCTAGCGGGAGGGCGGGAAGAAATGAGCAGTTCTTC.

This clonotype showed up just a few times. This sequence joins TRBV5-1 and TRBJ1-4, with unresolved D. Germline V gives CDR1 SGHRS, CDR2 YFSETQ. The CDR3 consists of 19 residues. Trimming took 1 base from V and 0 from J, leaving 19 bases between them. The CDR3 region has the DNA TGCGCCAGCAGCTTGTCATTCATCCGTGCGCCTGCAACTAATGAAAAACTGTTTTTT. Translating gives CASSLSFIRAPATNEKLFF.

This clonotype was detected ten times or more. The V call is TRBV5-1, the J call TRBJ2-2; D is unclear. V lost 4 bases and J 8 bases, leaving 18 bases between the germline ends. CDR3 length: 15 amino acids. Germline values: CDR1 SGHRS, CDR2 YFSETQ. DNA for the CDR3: TGCGCCAGCAGCCTGCTGGACGGCGGAATTGGGGAGCTGTTTTTT. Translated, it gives CASSLLDGGIGELFF.

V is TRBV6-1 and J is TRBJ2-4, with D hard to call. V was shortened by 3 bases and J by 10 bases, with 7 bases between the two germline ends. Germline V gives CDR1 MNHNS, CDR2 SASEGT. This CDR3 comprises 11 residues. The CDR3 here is CASSDDVIQYF. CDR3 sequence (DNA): TGTGCCAGCAGTGACGACGTGATTCAGTACTTC.

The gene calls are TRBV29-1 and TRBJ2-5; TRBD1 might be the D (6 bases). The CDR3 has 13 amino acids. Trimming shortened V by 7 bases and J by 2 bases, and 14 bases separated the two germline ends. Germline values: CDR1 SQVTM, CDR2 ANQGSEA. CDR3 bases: TGCAGCGCCGAAACAGGGTATCAAGAGACCCAGTACTTC. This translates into CSAETGYQETQYF. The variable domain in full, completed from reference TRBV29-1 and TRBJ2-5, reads SAVISQKPSRDICQRGTSLTIQCQVDSQVTMMFWYRQQPGQSLTLIATANQGSEATYESGFVIDKFPISRPNLTFSTLTVSNMSPEDSSIYLCSAETGYQETQYFGPGTRLLVL.

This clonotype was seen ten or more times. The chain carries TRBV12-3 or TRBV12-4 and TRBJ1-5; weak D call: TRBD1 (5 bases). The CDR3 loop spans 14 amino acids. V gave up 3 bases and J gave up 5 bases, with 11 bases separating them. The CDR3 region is CASSFGGIDQPQHF. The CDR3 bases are TGTGCCAGCAGTTTTGGGGGGATAGATCAGCCCCAGCATTTT.

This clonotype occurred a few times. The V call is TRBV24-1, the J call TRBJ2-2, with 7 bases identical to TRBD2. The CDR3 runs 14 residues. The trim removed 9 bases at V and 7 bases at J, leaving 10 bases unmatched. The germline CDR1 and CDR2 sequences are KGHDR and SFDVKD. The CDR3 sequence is CATSWEGRVGELFF. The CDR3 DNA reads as TGTGCCACCTCATGGGAGGGCCGTGTCGGGGAGCTGTTTTTT.

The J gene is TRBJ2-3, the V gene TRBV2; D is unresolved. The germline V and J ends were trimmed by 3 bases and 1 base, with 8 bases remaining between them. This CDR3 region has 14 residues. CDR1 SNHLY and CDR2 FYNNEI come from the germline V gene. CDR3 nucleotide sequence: TGTGCCAGCAGTGATACACGGGGCACAGATACGCAGTATTTT. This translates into CASSDTRGTDTQYF.